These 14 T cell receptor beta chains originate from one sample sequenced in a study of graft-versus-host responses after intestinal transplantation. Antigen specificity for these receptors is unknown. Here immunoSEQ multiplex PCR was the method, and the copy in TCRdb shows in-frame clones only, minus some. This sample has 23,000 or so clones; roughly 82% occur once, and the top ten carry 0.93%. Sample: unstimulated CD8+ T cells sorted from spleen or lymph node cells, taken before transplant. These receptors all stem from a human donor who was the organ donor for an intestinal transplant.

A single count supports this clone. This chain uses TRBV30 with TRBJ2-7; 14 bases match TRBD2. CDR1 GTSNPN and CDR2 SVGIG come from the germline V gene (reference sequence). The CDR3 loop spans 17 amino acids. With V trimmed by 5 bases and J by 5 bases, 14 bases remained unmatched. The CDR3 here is CAWGTSGGLLSRNEQYF. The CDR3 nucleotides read TGTGCCTGGGGGACTAGCGGGGGTTTGCTTTCGAGAAACGAGCAGTACTTC.

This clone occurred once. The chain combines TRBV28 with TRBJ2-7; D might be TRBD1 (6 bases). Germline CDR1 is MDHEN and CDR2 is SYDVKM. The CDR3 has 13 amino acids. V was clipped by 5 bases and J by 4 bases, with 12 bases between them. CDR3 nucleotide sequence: TGTGCCAGCAGTGGGACAAGAAGGTACGAGCAGTACTTC. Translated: CASSGTRRYEQYF. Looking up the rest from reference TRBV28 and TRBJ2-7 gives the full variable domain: DVKVTQSSRYLVKRTGEKVFLECVQDMDHENMFWYRQDPGLGLRLIYFSYDVKMKEKGDIPEGYSVSREKKERFSLILESASTNQTSMYLCASSGTRRYEQYFGPGTRLTVT.

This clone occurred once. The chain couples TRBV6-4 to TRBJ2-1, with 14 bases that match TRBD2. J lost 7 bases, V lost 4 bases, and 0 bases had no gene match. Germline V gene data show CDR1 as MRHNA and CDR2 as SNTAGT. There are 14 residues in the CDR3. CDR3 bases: TGTGCCAGCAGTGGGACTAGCGGGGGGAATGAGCAGTTCTTC. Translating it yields CASSGTSGGNEQFF.

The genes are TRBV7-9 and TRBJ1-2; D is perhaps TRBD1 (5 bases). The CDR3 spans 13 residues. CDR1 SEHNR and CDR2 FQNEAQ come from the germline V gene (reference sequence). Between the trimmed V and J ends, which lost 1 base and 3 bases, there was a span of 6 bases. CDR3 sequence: CASSLGGDYGYTF. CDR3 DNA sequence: TGTGCCAGCAGCTTAGGGGGGGACTATGGCTACACCTTC.

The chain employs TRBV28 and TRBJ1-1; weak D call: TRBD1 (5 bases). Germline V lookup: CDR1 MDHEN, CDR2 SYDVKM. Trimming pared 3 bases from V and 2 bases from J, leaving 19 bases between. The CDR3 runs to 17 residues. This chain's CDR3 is CASSFLGVFDSNTEAFF. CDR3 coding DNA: TGTGCCAGCAGTTTCTTGGGCGTATTTGACAGCAACACTGAAGCTTTCTTT.

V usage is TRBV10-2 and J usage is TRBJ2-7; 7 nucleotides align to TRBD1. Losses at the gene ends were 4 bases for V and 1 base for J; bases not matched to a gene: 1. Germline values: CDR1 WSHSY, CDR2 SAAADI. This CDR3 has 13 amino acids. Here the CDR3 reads CASSVGQSYEQYF. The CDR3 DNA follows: TGCGCCAGCAGTGTGGGACAGTCCTACGAGCAGTACTTC.

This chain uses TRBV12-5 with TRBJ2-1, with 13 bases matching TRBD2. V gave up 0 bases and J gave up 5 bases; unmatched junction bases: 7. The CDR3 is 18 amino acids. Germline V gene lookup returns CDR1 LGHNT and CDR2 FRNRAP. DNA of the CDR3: TGTGCTAGTGGTTTGGTCGCACTAGCGGGGGGGATAAACAATGAGCAGTTCTTC. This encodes CASGLVALAGGINNEQFF. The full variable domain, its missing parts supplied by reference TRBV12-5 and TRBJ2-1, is DARVTQTPRHKVTEMGQEVTMRCQPILGHNTVFWYRQTMMQGLELLAYFRNRAPLDDSGMPKDRFSAEMPDATLATLKIQPSEPRDSAVYFCASGLVALAGGINNEQFFGPGTRLTVL.

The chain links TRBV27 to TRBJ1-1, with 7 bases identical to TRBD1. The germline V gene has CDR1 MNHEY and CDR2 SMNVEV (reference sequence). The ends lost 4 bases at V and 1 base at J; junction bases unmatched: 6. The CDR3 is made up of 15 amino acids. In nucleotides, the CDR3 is TGTGCCAGCAGTTCAAAGGGACAGCCGAACACTGAAGCTTTCTTT. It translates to CASSSKGQPNTEAFF.

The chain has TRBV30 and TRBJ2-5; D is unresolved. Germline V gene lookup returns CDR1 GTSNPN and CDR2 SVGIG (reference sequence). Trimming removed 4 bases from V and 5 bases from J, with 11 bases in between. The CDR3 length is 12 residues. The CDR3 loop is CAWNLVGETQYF. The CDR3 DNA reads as TGTGCCTGGAATTTAGTGGGCGAGACCCAGTACTTC.

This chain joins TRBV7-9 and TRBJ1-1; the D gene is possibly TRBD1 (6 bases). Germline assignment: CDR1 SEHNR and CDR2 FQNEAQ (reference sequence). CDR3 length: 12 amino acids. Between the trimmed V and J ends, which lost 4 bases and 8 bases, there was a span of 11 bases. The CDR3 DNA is TGTGCCAGCAGCTCCGGGACAATGGAAGCTTTCTTT. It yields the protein CASSSGTMEAFF.

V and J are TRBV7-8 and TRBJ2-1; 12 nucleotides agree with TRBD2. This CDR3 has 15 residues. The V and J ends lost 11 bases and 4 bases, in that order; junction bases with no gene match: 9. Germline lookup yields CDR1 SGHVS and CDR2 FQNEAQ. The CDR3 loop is CALAGGPGPYNEQFF. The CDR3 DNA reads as TGTGCCCTAGCGGGAGGGCCGGGGCCTTACAATGAGCAGTTCTTC.

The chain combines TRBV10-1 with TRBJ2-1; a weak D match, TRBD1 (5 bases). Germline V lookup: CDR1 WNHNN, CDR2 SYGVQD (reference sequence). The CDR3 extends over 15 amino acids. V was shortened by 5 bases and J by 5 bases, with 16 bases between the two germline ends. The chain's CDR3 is CASSPLGPDNNEQFF. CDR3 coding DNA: TGCGCCAGCAGTCCCTTGGGGCCGGATAACAATGAGCAGTTCTTC.

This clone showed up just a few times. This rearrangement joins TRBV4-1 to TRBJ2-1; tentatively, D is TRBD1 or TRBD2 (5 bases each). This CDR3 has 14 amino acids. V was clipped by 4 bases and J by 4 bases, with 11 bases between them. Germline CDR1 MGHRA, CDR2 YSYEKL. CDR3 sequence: CASSPGAFYNEQFF. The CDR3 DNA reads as TGCGCCAGCAGCCCCGGGGCCTTTTACAATGAGCAGTTCTTC.

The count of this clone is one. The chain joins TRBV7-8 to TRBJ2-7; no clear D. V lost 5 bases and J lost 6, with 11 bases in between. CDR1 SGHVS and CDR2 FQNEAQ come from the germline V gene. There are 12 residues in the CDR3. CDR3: CASSLYAGEQYF. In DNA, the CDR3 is TGTGCCAGCAGCCTCTATGCAGGCGAGCAGTACTTC.